These 20 T cell receptor beta chains were all obtained from the same sample, sequenced in a study of cytomegalovirus exposure and HLA in healthy donors. Researchers ran the PCR with 60 Vbeta and 13 Jbeta primers. Produced via immunoSEQ multiplex PCR; TCRdb's table is partial and in-frame only. This table holds fewer than 100,000 clones. The sequencing input was PBMCs. These receptors came from a man in his forties or fifties in good health and CMV-seronegative.

V usage is TRBV15 and J usage is TRBJ2-5, with a weak D call TRBD2 (6 bases). CDR1 is LNHNV, CDR2 YYDKDF, per germline (reference sequence). CDR3 length: 15 residues. V lost 2 bases to trimming and J lost 4 bases, with 14 bases between them. DNA for the CDR3: TGTGCCACCAGCAGAAGGAGTGGAGGGGCAGAGACCCAGTACTTC. It specifies CATSRRSGGAETQYF.

The chain carries TRBV6-1 and TRBJ2-5, with D tentatively TRBD2 (5 bases). The assigned J gene may be wrong: the sequence end matches TRBJ2-7 better. There are 14 residues in the CDR3. Per the germline V gene, CDR1 is MNHNS and CDR2 is SASEGT. CDR3 loop: CASSEWGESYEQYF. As DNA, the CDR3 is TGTGCCAGCAGTGAGTGGGGAGAGTCCTACGAGCAGTACTTC.

The chain links TRBV9 to TRBJ2-2; maybe TRBD1 (5 bases). CDR1 and CDR2 (germline): SGDLS, YYNGEE. Trimming stripped 0 bases from V and 5 bases from J, with 11 bases between. The CDR3 has 15 residues. In nucleotides, the CDR3 is TGTGCCAGCAGCGTAGTAGGGGAAAGGACCGGGGAGCTGTTTTTT. It specifies CASSVVGERTGELFF.

CDR3 in DNA: TGTGCCAGCAGTTCCAGGGGTCGGATCCAAGAGACCCAGTACTTC. Its protein is CASSSRGRIQETQYF. The chain has TRBV25-1 and TRBJ2-5, with D possibly matching TRBD1 (6 bases). The CDR3 covers 15 residues. CDR1 and CDR2 from the germline V gene are MGHDK and SYGVNS. Trimming removed 5 bases at V and 1 base at J, with 14 bases between.

The DNA for the CDR3 is TGTGCCAGCAGCTTAAGGGGACAAGGAAGCTACGAGCAGTACTTC. Its translation: CASSLRGQGSYEQYF. The chain couples TRBV11-2 to TRBJ2-7, with a weak D call TRBD1 (6 bases). Germline V lookup: CDR1 SGHAT, CDR2 FQNNGV. This CDR3 has 15 amino acids. V dropped 2 bases and J dropped 3 bases, with 14 bases sitting between them.

The rearrangement joins TRBV6-5 to TRBJ2-1; possible D gene TRBD2, 6 bases. CDR1 and CDR2 from the germline V gene are MNHEY and SVGAGI. V was clipped by 6 bases and J by 13 bases, with 16 bases between them. The CDR3 totals 12 residues. The CDR3 DNA sequence: TGTGCCAGCAGCCCTGCGGGACTTACTCAGTTCTTC. Translated, it gives CASSPAGLTQFF.

The chain carries TRBV7-9 and TRBJ2-3, with TRBD1 identical over 9 bases. The CDR3 covers 16 residues. With V trimmed by 5 bases and J by 3 bases, 9 bases remained unmatched. Germline CDR1 and CDR2: SEHNR and FQNEAQ (reference sequence). CDR3 sequence: CASSPIQGARTDTQYF. The CDR3 DNA reads as TGTGCCAGCAGCCCCATACAGGGGGCTCGAACAGATACGCAGTATTTT.

The rearrangement links TRBV6-1 to TRBJ2-7; D is unclear. The germline CDR1 and CDR2 sequences are MNHNS and SASEGT. The CDR3 has 15 amino acids. Trimming took off 6 bases at V and 0 bases at J, with 15 bases between the two ends. CDR3 nucleotide sequence: TGTGCCAGCAGCGAACTCGGGTCTTTCTCCTACGAGCAGTACTTC. Protein sequence: CASSELGSFSYEQYF.

This chain connects TRBV5-1 to TRBJ2-3; D possibly corresponds to TRBD1 (6 bases). The CDR3 consists of 14 residues. In germline, CDR1 is SGHRS, CDR2 YFSETQ. Trimming stripped 6 bases from V and 0 bases from J, with 11 bases between. CDR3 nucleotide sequence: TGCGCCAGCACCCTCAGGGGCAGCACAGATACGCAGTATTTT. Translated: CASTLRGSTDTQYF.

This chain links TRBV2 with TRBJ1-6; D is ambiguous. The CDR3 is made up of 17 amino acids. Trimming removed 7 bases at V and 0 bases at J, with 16 bases between. Germline V gene data show CDR1 as SNHLY and CDR2 as FYNNEI. CDR3 bases: TGTGCCAGCAATCCGGGATCCTTAAGCTCCTATAATTCACCCCTCCACTTT. Translating gives CASNPGSLSSYNSPLHF.

V is TRBV15 and J is TRBJ1-5, with 10 bases identical to TRBD1. The CDR3 consists of 16 residues. V was clipped by 2 bases and J by 4 bases; unmatched bases: 5. Germline CDR1 reads LNHNV; CDR2 reads YYDKDF (reference sequence). CDR3 in amino acids: CATSRIDRGRNQPQHF. The CDR3 DNA follows: TGTGCCACCAGCAGAATAGACAGGGGGCGGAATCAGCCCCAGCATTTT.

This chain joins TRBV5-1 and TRBJ2-1, with 8 bases lining up with TRBD2. Germline CDR1 SGHRS, CDR2 YFSETQ. The CDR3 is made up of 16 amino acids. J was trimmed by 2 bases and V by 5 bases; bases with no gene match: 9. The CDR3 reads CASRAFSGETYNEQFF. CDR3 nucleotide sequence: TGCGCCAGCAGGGCCTTTAGCGGGGAGACCTACAATGAGCAGTTCTTC.

The CDR3 DNA sequence: TGTGCCAGCAGCCTCATGACAGGGACGGATGGCTACACCTTC. This codes for CASSLMTGTDGYTF. V usage is TRBV7-9 and J usage is TRBJ1-2; TRBD1 matches 7 bases. The CDR3 totals 14 residues. Germline CDR1 reads SEHNR; CDR2 reads FQNEAQ (reference sequence). Trimming took 5 bases from V and 6 from J; bases not matched to a gene: 9.

This chain joins TRBV19 and TRBJ2-5, with D uncertain. This CDR3 is built from 13 residues. Germline values: CDR1 LNHDA, CDR2 SQIVND (reference sequence). Between the trimmed V and J ends, which lost 2 bases and 4 bases, there was a span of 8 bases. The CDR3 spells CASSIRGPETQYF. CDR3 sequence (DNA): TGTGCCAGTAGTATACGAGGCCCAGAGACCCAGTACTTC.

The gene calls are TRBV6-5 and TRBJ1-5; D not resolved. Germline V gene sequence: CDR1 MNHEY, CDR2 SVGAGI. Trimming took off 2 bases at V and 6 bases at J, with 5 bases between the two ends. This CDR3 contains 12 residues. This CDR3 reads CASSYPGQPQHF. The CDR3 region has the DNA TGTGCCAGCAGTTACCCCGGTCAGCCCCAGCATTTT.

The chain is built from TRBV19 and TRBJ2-1; tentative D call: TRBD1 (6 bases). From germline, CDR1 is LNHDA and CDR2 SQIVND (reference sequence). V dropped 7 bases and J dropped 4 bases, with 20 bases sitting between them. The CDR3 covers 16 residues. This CDR3 is CASTLEGDGQYNEQFF. The CDR3 nucleotides are TGTGCCAGTACCCTCGAAGGGGACGGACAGTACAATGAGCAGTTCTTC.

The V call is TRBV28, the J call TRBJ2-1; the match to TRBD1 covers 7 bases. CDR3 length: 14 amino acids. J was trimmed by 8 bases and V by 9 bases; bases with no gene match: 13. CDR1 and CDR2 (germline): MDHEN, SYDVKM. In DNA form, the CDR3 reads TGTGCCAGTACACGATTAAAGGGGGCGTATGAGCAGTTCTTC. This encodes CASTRLKGAYEQFF.

This chain links TRBV5-1 with TRBJ1-1, with a tentative D call TRBD1 (6 bases). Germline V gene lookup returns CDR1 SGHRS and CDR2 YFSETQ. V was pared by 4 bases and J by 1 base, with 14 bases between. The CDR3 loop spans 15 amino acids. This chain's CDR3 is CASSLSGGANTEAFF. As DNA, the CDR3 is TGCGCCAGCAGCCTGTCGGGGGGGGCGAACACTGAAGCTTTCTTT.

The gene calls are TRBV4-1 and TRBJ2-1, with 7 bases identical to TRBD2. The germline V gene has CDR1 MGHRA and CDR2 YSYEKL. With 5 bases clipped from V and 8 bases from J, the junction kept 12 bases outside the gene matches. This CDR3 spans 15 amino acids. The CDR3 region has the DNA TGCGCCAGCAGCAGACGGGGGGAAGTTTTGTATGAGCAGTTCTTC. It translates to CASSRRGEVLYEQFF.

The rearrangement links TRBV4-1 to TRBJ2-7; 11 nucleotides agree with TRBD1. CDR3 length: 16 residues. V dropped 4 bases and J dropped 4; count of bases not matched to a gene: 9. Germline assignment: CDR1 MGHRA and CDR2 YSYEKL. The CDR3 region is CASSRHDRDRGYEQYF. In DNA form, the CDR3 reads TGCGCCAGCAGCCGTCATGACCGGGACAGGGGGTACGAGCAGTACTTC.